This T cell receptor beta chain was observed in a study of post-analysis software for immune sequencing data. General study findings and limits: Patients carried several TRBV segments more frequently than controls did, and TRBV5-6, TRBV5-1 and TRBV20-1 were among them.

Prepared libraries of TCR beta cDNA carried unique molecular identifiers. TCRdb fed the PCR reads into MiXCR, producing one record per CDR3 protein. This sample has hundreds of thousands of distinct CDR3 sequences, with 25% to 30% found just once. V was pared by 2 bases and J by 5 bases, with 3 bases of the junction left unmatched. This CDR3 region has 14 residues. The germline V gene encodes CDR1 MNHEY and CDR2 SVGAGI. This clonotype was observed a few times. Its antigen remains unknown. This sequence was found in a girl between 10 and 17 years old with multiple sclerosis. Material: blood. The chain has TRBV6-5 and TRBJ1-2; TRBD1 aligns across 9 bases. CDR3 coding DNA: TGTGCCAGCAGTTACGGGACAGGGCGTTATGGCTACACCTTC. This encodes CASSYGTGRYGYTF.